This T cell receptor beta chain was identified during a study of cytomegalovirus exposure and HLA in healthy donors. The CDR3 spans 16 residues. The V and J ends lost 7 bases and 11 bases, in that order; junction bases with no gene match: 21. Germline V gives CDR1 MDHEN, CDR2 SYDVKM. Use of 60 Vbeta and 13 Jbeta primers characterized the PCR. The repertoire was sequenced with immunoSEQ multiplex PCR; TCRdb's copy has only in-frame clones and lacks some. The top ten clones hold 2.5% to 3.5% of a sample with some 150,000 clones, 60% to 85% of them seen once. The sequence derives from a female donor in good health and CMV-seronegative. The J gene is TRBJ2-3, the V gene TRBV28; 7 bases agree with TRBD1. Sequenced material: PBMCs. The CDR3 region has the DNA TGTGCCAGCAACGTGATGGGACAGATATTTCTCTGGGGGCAGTATTTT. This codes for CASNVMGQIFLWGQYF.